This T cell receptor beta chain was sequenced in a study of breast tumors, draining lymph nodes, adjacent tissues. This clonotype was counted at least ten times. Per germline, CDR1 DFQATT and CDR2 SNEGSKA (reference sequence). The CDR3 has 15 residues. The germline V and J ends were trimmed by 1 base and 2 bases, with 12 bases remaining between them. Samples came from axillary lymph nodes draining the breast cancer. TCRdb ran MiXCR on the multiplex PCR reads and lists one entry per CDR3 protein. The sample shows 140,000 to 150,000 distinct CDR3 sequences, about 31% of them seen only once. This sequence was found in a female donor with breast cancer. Some clones in this sample may be carry-over from other donors' samples. The sequencing sample was made of axillary lymph node tissue. The chain combines TRBV20-1 with TRBJ1-5, with D unclear. The CDR3 region is CSARVSQNRNQPQHF. CDR3 nucleotide sequence: TGCAGTGCTAGAGTGTCGCAGAATCGCAATCAGCCCCAGCATTTT.